This T cell receptor (beta chain) was found in a study of T-cell reconstitution after alpha-beta-depleted transplantation in children. Unique molecular identifiers were built into the TCRbeta library. TCRdb passed the PCR reads through MiXCR, listing each CDR3 protein once. The sample contains approximately 650,000 distinct CDR3 sequences, around 13% of which appear only once. Ten or more counts support this clonotype. Antigen unknown. Study-level points and caveats: Several hundred rapidly expanded clones from non-depleted graft cells reportedly supplied alpha-beta T cells about two months post-transplant.

Sequenced material: PBMCs, taken before TCRalphabeta/CD19-depleted stem cell transplant. This receptor was identified in a girl aged 2-10 years with congenital amegakaryocytic thrombocytopenia, due to receive a stem cell transplant.

DNA for the CDR3: TGCAGTGCTAGAGTAGCAGGGAATCAGCCCCAGCATTTT. Translation gives CSARVAGNQPQHF. This chain joins TRBV20-1 and TRBJ1-5, with D possibly being TRBD1 (5 bases). There are 13 residues in the CDR3. Germline CDR1 and CDR2: DFQATT and SNEGSKA (reference sequence). V was shortened by 1 base and J by 4 bases, with 8 bases between the two germline ends.